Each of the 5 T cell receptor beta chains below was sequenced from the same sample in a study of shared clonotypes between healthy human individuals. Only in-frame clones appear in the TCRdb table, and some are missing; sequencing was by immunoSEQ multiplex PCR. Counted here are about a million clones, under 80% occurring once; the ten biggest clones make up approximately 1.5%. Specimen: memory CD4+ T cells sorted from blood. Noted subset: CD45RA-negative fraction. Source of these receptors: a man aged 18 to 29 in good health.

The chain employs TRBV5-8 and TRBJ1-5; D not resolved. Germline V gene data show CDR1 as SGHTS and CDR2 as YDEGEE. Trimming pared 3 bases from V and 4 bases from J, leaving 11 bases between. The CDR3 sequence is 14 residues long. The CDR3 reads CASSSGSGNQPQHF. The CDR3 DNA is TGTGCCAGCAGCTCCGGGAGCGGTAATCAGCCCCAGCATTTT.

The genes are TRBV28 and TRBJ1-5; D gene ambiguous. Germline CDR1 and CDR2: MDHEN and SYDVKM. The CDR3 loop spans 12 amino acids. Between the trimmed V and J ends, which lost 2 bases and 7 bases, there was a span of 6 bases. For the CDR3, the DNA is TGTGCCAGCAGTTTAAACGAGCAGCCCCAGCATTTT. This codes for CASSLNEQPQHF.

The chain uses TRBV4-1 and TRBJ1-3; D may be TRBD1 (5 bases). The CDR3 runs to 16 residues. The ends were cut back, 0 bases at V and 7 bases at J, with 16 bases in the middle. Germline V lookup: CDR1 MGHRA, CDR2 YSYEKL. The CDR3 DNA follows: TGCGCCAGCAGCCAAGATCGTATGACAGCCGGGAACACCATATATTTT. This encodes CASSQDRMTAGNTIYF.

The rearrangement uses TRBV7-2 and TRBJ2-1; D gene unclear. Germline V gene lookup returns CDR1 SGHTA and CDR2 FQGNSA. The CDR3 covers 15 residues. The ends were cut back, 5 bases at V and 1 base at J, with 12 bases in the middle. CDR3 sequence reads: CASSIDWQSYNEQFF. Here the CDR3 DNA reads TGTGCCAGCAGCATCGACTGGCAATCCTACAATGAGCAGTTCTTC. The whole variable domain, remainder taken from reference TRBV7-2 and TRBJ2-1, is GAGVSQSPSNKVTEKGKDVELRCDPISGHTALYWYRQSLGQGLEFLIYFQGNSAPDKSGLPSDRFSAERTGGSVSTLTIQRTQQEDSAVYLCASSIDWQSYNEQFFGPGTRLTVL.

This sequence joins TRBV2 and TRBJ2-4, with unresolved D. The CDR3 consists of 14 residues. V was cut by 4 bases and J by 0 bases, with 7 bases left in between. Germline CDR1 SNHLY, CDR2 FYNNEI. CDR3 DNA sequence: TGTGCCAGCAGTGCCTTCGTAGCCAAAAACATTCAGTACTTC. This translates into CASSAFVAKNIQYF.